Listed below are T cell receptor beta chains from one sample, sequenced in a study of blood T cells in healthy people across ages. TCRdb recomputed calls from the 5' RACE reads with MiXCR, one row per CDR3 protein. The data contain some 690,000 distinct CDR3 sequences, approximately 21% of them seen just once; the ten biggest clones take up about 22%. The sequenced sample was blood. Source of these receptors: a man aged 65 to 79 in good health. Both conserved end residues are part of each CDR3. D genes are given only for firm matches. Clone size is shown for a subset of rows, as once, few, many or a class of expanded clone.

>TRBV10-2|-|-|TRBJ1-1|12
TGCGCCAGCAGTGAAGGCGGAAGGGAAGCTTTCTTT
CASSEGGREAFF
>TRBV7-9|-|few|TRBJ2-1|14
TGTACCAGCAGCTTATCGATCACTGGGAATGGGCAGTTCTTC
CTSSLSITGNGQFF
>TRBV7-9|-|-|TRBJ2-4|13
TGTGCCAGCAGCTTAGGAATAGAAAACATTCAGTACTTC
CASSLGIENIQYF
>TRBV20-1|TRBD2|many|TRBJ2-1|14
TGCAGTGCCATGAGCGGGGGGGCCAGCAATGAGCAGTTCTTC
CSAMSGGASNEQFF
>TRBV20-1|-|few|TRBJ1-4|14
TGCAGTGCTAGAGATCTGATCCTTAATGAAAAACTGTTTTTT
CSARDLILNEKLFF
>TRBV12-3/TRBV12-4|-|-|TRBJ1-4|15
TGTGCCAGCAGTTTACTGGGGGAGGCTAATGAAAAACTGTTTTTT
CASSLLGEANEKLFF
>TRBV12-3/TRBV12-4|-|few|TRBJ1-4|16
TGTGCCAGCAGTTTAAAAACGCGGGCTGGGGTTGAAAAACTGTTTTTT
CASSLKTRAGVEKLFF
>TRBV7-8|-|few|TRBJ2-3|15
TGTGCCAGCACCCAGGTCATATTTGGGACAGATACGCAGTATTTT
CASTQVIFGTDTQYF
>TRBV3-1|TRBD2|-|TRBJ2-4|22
TGTGCCAGCAGCCAAGATTCGCCCAGCCTAGCGGGGCCATCCTGGGCCAAAAACATTCAGTACTTC
CASSQDSPSLAGPSWAKNIQYF
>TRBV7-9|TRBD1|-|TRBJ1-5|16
TGTGCCAGCAGCTTCTCCAGGGGGTCGGGCAATCAGCCCCAGCATTTT
CASSFSRGSGNQPQHF
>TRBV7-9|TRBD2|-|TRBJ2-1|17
TGTGCCAGCAGCTTAGGCCGACTAGCGGGAGATGTAAATGAGCAGTTCTTC
CASSLGRLAGDVNEQFF
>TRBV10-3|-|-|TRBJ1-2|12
TGTGCCATCAGTGAGTCTCAAAGTGGCTACACCTTC
CAISESQSGYTF
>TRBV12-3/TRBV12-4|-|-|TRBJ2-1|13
TGTGCCAGCACCAAGACGGAATACAATGAGCAGTTCTTC
CASTKTEYNEQFF